This is a list of T cell receptor beta chains from one sample in a study of post-analysis software for immune sequencing data. TCRdb re-derived calls from the PCR reads in MiXCR, one entry per CDR3 protein. This table has hundreds of thousands of distinct CDR3 sequences, roughly two fifths appearing once. Sequencing used blood. All receptors come from a girl between 5 and 17 years old with multiple sclerosis. CDR3s include the opening cysteine and the closing phenylalanine or tryptophan. D genes are given only for firm matches. Clone size is shown for a subset of rows, as once, few, many or a class of expanded clone.

d_gene	v_gene	abundance	j_gene	CDR3aa	CDR3nt
.	TRBV29-1	once	TRBJ1-5	CSVGPARDQPQHF	TGCAGCGTTGGTCCAGCCAGAGATCAGCCCCAGCATTTT
.	TRBV20-1	few	TRBJ2-7	CSASGGVNYEQYF	TGCAGTGCCAGCGGAGGCGTCAACTACGAGCAGTACTTC
TRBD1	TRBV7-2	.	TRBJ1-2	CASSLRRSGGPEYGYTF	TGTGCCAGCAGCTTAAGGCGATCAGGGGGGCCCGAGTATGGCTACACCTTC
.	TRBV12-3/TRBV12-4	.	TRBJ2-1	CASSPQRGGGSYNEQFF	TGTGCCAGCAGTCCCCAGAGGGGGGGGGGCTCCTACAATGAGCAGTTCTTC
.	TRBV12-3/TRBV12-4	few	TRBJ2-1	CASSSFRGLTFNEQFF	TGTGCCAGCAGTTCCTTTCGTGGACTAACCTTCAATGAGCAGTTCTTC
TRBD1	TRBV7-9	.	TRBJ1-4	CASSAVGQGALDEKLFF	TGTGCCAGCAGCGCAGTGGGACAGGGGGCGTTGGATGAAAAACTGTTTTTT
TRBD2	TRBV7-9	.	TRBJ2-1	CASSPGWGTRDEQFF	TGTGCCAGCAGTCCAGGGTGGGGGACTAGGGATGAGCAGTTCTTC
.	TRBV12-3/TRBV12-4	few	TRBJ2-1	CASTSVTNEQFF	TGTGCCAGCACGAGCGTCACTAATGAGCAGTTCTTC
TRBD2	TRBV5-1	.	TRBJ2-3	CASSLVAGTSTDTQYF	TGCGCCAGCAGCTTGGTAGCGGGAACCAGCACAGATACGCAGTATTTT
TRBD1	TRBV12-3/TRBV12-4	few	TRBJ1-2	CASSPIYRGAGYGYTF	TGTGCCAGCAGTCCTATCTACAGGGGTGCTGGCTATGGCTACACCTTC
.	TRBV20-1	few	TRBJ2-5	CSPLGLPTQETQYF	TGCAGTCCCCTTGGACTCCCGACCCAAGAGACCCAGTACTTC
TRBD1	TRBV6-4	few	TRBJ1-2	CASSDGSGGAFAF	TGTGCCAGCAGTGACGGGTCAGGGGGCGCTTTCGCCTTC
TRBD2	TRBV7-9	many	TRBJ2-1	CASSRGDSYNEQFF	TGTGCCAGCAGCCGGGGGGACTCCTACAATGAGCAGTTCTTC
.	TRBV6-1	once	TRBJ2-1	CASSNSGPYNEQFF	TGTGCCAGCAGTAATAGCGGTCCCTACAATGAGCAGTTCTTC
.	TRBV7-2	.	TRBJ1-2	CASSLDTYYGYTF	TGTGCCAGCAGCCTGGACACATACTATGGCTACACCTTC
.	TRBV6-6	.	TRBJ2-7	CASSITGQGGYEQYF	TGTGCCAGCAGCATTACGGGACAAGGCGGCTACGAGCAGTACTTC
TRBD1	TRBV29-1	many	TRBJ1-2	CSVEPTGGTYGYTF	TGCAGCGTTGAACCGACAGGGGGAACCTATGGCTACACCTTC
TRBD1	TRBV7-8	.	TRBJ1-2	CASSAGQGQSYGYTF	TGTGCCAGCAGCGCGGGACAGGGGCAAAGCTATGGCTACACCTTC
TRBD2	TRBV5-1	few	TRBJ2-1	CASSLVPGLEGYEQFF	TGCGCCAGCAGCTTGGTACCGGGACTAGAGGGCTATGAGCAGTTCTTC
TRBD2	TRBV20-1	few	TRBJ2-3	CSPQREATDTQYF	TGCAGTCCTCAGCGGGAGGCCACAGATACGCAGTATTTT
.	TRBV15	.	TRBJ2-2	CATSRDSLGTGELFF	TGTGCCACCAGCAGAGATTCCTTAGGCACCGGGGAGCTGTTTTTT
TRBD2	TRBV10-2	.	TRBJ2-1	CASRILAEQFF	TGCGCCAGCAGGATACTAGCGGAGCAGTTCTTC
TRBD2	TRBV11-3	.	TRBJ2-2	CASSPLAGAAGELFF	TGTGCCAGCAGCCCACTAGCGGGAGCGGCCGGGGAGCTGTTTTTT
TRBD1	TRBV25-1	few	TRBJ1-1	CASSEETGVNTEAFF	TGTGCCAGCAGTGAAGAGACAGGGGTAAACACTGAAGCTTTCTTT
.	TRBV5-5	.	TRBJ2-7	CASSLYQEYQQYF	TGTGCCAGCAGCTTGTATCAGGAGTACCAGCAGTACTTC
.	TRBV5-1	.	TRBJ1-5	CASSGDNKPQHF	TGCGCCAGCAGCGGGGACAATAAGCCCCAGCATTTT
TRBD2	TRBV12-3/TRBV12-4	.	TRBJ2-1	CASSFLPTTSGRTNEQFF	TGTGCCAGCAGTTTTTTACCTACTACTAGCGGGAGGACCAATGAGCAGTTCTTC
TRBD2	TRBV10-3	.	TRBJ2-7	CAIGEPAGLAGAYEQYF	TGTGCCATCGGTGAGCCGGCCGGACTAGCGGGGGCCTACGAGCAGTACTTC
.	TRBV7-8	.	TRBJ2-3	CASSSLRGRPDTQYF	TGTGCCAGCAGCTCTCTGCGAGGGCGGCCAGATACGCAGTATTTT
TRBD2	TRBV10-3	many	TRBJ2-7	CASATSVYEQYF	TGTGCCTCCGCGACTAGCGTCTACGAGCAGTACTTC
.	TRBV12-3/TRBV12-4	many	TRBJ1-2	CASSPGRVGYTF	TGTGCCAGCAGTCCGGGACGGGTTGGCTACACCTTC
.	TRBV12-3/TRBV12-4	many	TRBJ1-2	CASSPTGGYGYTF	TGTGCCAGCAGCCCGACCGGGGGCTATGGCTACACCTTC
TRBD1	TRBV7-3	few	TRBJ2-7	CASSLTSQGDYEQYF	TGTGCCAGCAGCTTAACGAGTCAGGGGGACTACGAGCAGTACTTC
.	TRBV10-3	.	TRBJ2-5	CAIREEDARETQYF	TGTGCCATCAGGGAGGAGGATGCAAGAGAGACCCAGTACTTC
.	TRBV12-3/TRBV12-4	.	TRBJ2-5	CASSGQTTRETQYF	TGTGCCAGCTCGGGTCAAACGACACGAGAGACCCAGTACTTC
.	TRBV24-1	once	TRBJ2-6	CATSAPGEKGGSGANVLTF	TGTGCCACCAGTGCCCCGGGTGAGAAGGGGGGATCTGGGGCCAACGTCCTGACTTTC
.	TRBV5-8	.	TRBJ1-1	CASNLGVDTEAFF	TGTGCCAGCAACCTGGGGGTCGACACTGAAGCTTTCTTT